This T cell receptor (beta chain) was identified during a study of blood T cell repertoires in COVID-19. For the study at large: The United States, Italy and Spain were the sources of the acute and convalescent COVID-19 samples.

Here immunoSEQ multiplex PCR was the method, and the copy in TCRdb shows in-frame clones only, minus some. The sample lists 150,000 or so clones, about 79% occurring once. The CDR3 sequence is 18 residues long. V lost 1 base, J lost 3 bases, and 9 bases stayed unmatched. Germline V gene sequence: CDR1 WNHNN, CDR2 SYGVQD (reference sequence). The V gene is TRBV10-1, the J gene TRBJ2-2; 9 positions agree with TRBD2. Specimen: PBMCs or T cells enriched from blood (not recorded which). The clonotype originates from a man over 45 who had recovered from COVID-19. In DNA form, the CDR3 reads TGCGCCAGCAGTGAGTGGTCCGTAGCGGGGGCGCACACCGGGGAGCTGTTTTTT. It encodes CASSEWSVAGAHTGELFF.